The source of this T cell receptor (beta chain) is a study of blood T cell repertoires in COVID-19. Study in general: PBMCs, B-cell-depleted T cells, or T cells were the source of the cDNA or gDNA that made up the material.

The CDR3 runs 13 residues. The V end was cut by 0 bases, the J end by 10 bases, with 11 bases between. Germline CDR1 LGHDT, CDR2 YNNKEL (reference sequence). Per the original methods: Quantification of nucleated cells was approximated via reference gene primer amplification. The assay was immunoSEQ multiplex PCR, and TCRdb's table has in-frame clones only and misses some. Clone size and V and J calls were adopted from that table, with D and trimming inferred from the DNA. The sample has under 450,000 clones; 88% are singletons. Source material: peripheral blood. The chain combines TRBV3-1 (or the pseudogene TRBV3-2) with TRBJ2-3, with D uncertain. The clonotype originates from a woman between 50 and 59 years old with COVID-19, enrolled during active disease. The CDR3 DNA follows: TGTGCCAGCAGCCAAGATAGAGGTGATGCGCAGTATTTT. Translated: CASSQDRGDAQYF.